Sequencing of this T cell receptor (beta chain) was carried out in a study of blood T cell repertoires in COVID-19. Only in-frame clones appear in the TCRdb table, and some are missing; sequencing was by immunoSEQ multiplex PCR. The sample includes about 120,000 clones, approximately 81% of them seen just once. The germline V gene encodes CDR1 SNHLY and CDR2 FYNNEI. The V and J ends lost 7 bases and 5 bases respectively, with 14 bases between them. The CDR3 consists of 14 residues. The chain recombines TRBV2 with TRBJ1-4; tentative D call: TRBD1 (5 bases). The sequence derives from a man aged 35-49 years with acute or convalescent COVID-19. Sequenced: peripheral blood. In DNA, the CDR3 is TGTGCCAGCAAGGATGGCAGGGTAAATGAAAAACTGTTTTTT. It translates to CASKDGRVNEKLFF.